The present T cell receptor (beta chain) was sequenced within a study of graft-versus-host responses after intestinal transplantation. Study in general: Isolated intestinal, liver-intestinal, or multivisceral transplants were what recipients had. After anti-thymocyte globulin induction, recipients took tacrolimus and steroids for 2 to 3 years.

Sequencing used immunoSEQ multiplex PCR; TCRdb keeps in-frame clones, though not all of them. This table holds some 100,000 clones, 90% to 95% found once. Remarks on this clone: Its target is unknown.

Germline-derived CDR1 and CDR2 are MNHNY and SVGAGI (reference sequence). The CDR3 has 14 residues. Trimming pared 7 bases from V and 1 base from J, leaving 13 bases between. Study conclusions and caveats: There was an association between peak levels of circulating GvH clones and early post-transplant HvG declines. Some GvH clones were seen earlier in gut or blood, suggesting intestinal origin.

The chain is built from TRBV6-6 and TRBJ1-1; tentative D call: TRBD1 (5 bases). This receptor was obtained from a human donor who received an intestinal transplant. The input for sequencing was unstimulated CD8+ T cells sorted from spleen or lymph node cells, taken before intestinal transplant. The CDR3 nucleotides read TGTGCCAGCATATCGATCGGACAGAACACTGAAGCTTTCTTT. This gives the protein CASISIGQNTEAFF.